This entry lists 27 T cell receptor beta chains sequenced from one sample in a study of blood T cell repertoires in COVID-19. Produced via immunoSEQ multiplex PCR; TCRdb's table is partial and in-frame only. Here the sample spans 95,000 to 150,000 clones, about 74% being singletons. The sequencing sample was made of peripheral blood. These TCRs come from a man aged 55 to 70 with acute or convalescent COVID-19.

The gene calls are TRBV19 and TRBJ2-6; 7 nucleotides align to TRBD1. Germline V lookup: CDR1 LNHDA, CDR2 SQIVND (reference sequence). There are 16 residues in the CDR3. The V segment lost 3 bases and the J segment 1 base; nucleotides outside the gene matches: 3. The CDR3 here is CASSIYRGSGANVLTF. The CDR3 region has the DNA TGTGCCAGTAGTATTTACAGGGGTTCTGGGGCCAACGTCCTGACTTTC.

This clone was seen repeatedly, ten times or more. The chain employs TRBV7-8 and TRBJ2-2, with TRBD2 as a possible D gene (5 bases). The CDR3 covers 13 residues. V was trimmed by 5 bases and J by 6 bases, leaving 10 bases between them. Germline V gene sequence: CDR1 SGHVS, CDR2 FQNEAQ. The CDR3 protein is CASSKRESGELFF. DNA of the CDR3: TGTGCCAGCAGCAAGAGGGAGTCCGGGGAGCTGTTTTTT.

The chain is built from TRBV12-3 or TRBV12-4 and TRBJ1-1, with D possibly matching TRBD1 (6 bases). The germline V and J ends were trimmed by 6 bases and 8 bases, with 16 bases remaining between them. The CDR3 runs to 13 residues. CDR3 protein: CASSLLQGPEAFF. Here the CDR3 DNA reads TGTGCCAGCAGCCTACTACAGGGCCCAGAAGCTTTCTTT.

The chain employs TRBV3-1 (or the pseudogene TRBV3-2) and TRBJ2-3; D may be TRBD2 (6 bases). Germline V gene sequence: CDR1 LGHDT, CDR2 YNNKEL (reference sequence). Between the trimmed V and J ends, which lost 4 bases and 2 bases, there was a span of 13 bases. This CDR3 is 15 amino acids long. CDR3 sequence (DNA): TGTGCCAGCAGCCCCCCAGGGCGGGACACAGATACGCAGTATTTT. Its protein product is CASSPPGRDTDTQYF.

This clone was seen more than once but under ten times. The chain links TRBV6-1 to TRBJ2-3; TRBD2 aligns across 13 bases. Germline lookup yields CDR1 MNHNS and CDR2 SASEGT. There are 18 residues in the CDR3. The junction had 8 bases not matched to a gene; V was cut back by 5 bases and J by 0 bases. This chain's CDR3 is CASSKGLAGAVSTDTQYF. The CDR3 region has the DNA TGTGCCAGCAGTAAAGGACTAGCGGGAGCCGTAAGCACAGATACGCAGTATTTT.

This clone was detected only once. The chain has TRBV2 and TRBJ2-3; D is perhaps TRBD2 (7 bases). V was clipped by 4 bases and J by 6 bases, with 17 bases between them. CDR1 is SNHLY, CDR2 FYNNEI, per germline. CDR3 length equals 15 residues. The CDR3 DNA sequence: TGTGCCAGCAGTGCTGGCGGGGGCCCGGCGGATACGCAGTATTTT. This gives the protein CASSAGGGPADTQYF.

The CDR3 region has the DNA TGTGCCAGCATGGGTAGGAGGGGCCCCCAAGAGACCCAGTACTTC. Residues: CASMGRRGPQETQYF. V usage is TRBV6-5 and J usage is TRBJ2-5; D perhaps matches TRBD2 (6 bases). Trimming removed 7 bases at V and 1 base at J, with 16 bases between. CDR1 is MNHEY and CDR2 is SVGAGI in the germline V gene. The CDR3 runs 15 residues.

The rearrangement uses TRBV19 and TRBJ2-1; TRBD2 might be the D (5 bases). CDR3 length: 14 amino acids. V gave up 5 bases and J gave up 6 bases, with 14 bases separating them. Germline V gene sequence: CDR1 LNHDA, CDR2 SQIVND (reference sequence). The CDR3 sequence is CASSPRTSGNEQFF. In DNA form, the CDR3 reads TGTGCCAGTAGTCCCAGGACTTCCGGCAATGAGCAGTTCTTC. Based on the CDR3 plus reference TRBV19 and TRBJ2-1, the full variable domain is DGGITQSPKYLFRKEGQNVTLSCEQNLNHDAMYWYRQDPGQGLRLIYYSQIVNDFQKGDIAEGYSVSREKKESFPLTVTSAQKNPTAFYLCASSPRTSGNEQFFGPGTRLTVL.

This chain joins TRBV3-1 (or the pseudogene TRBV3-2) and TRBJ2-7, with TRBD1 identical over 11 bases. The CDR3 length is 17 residues. Germline CDR1 reads LGHDT; CDR2 reads YNNKEL (reference sequence). Unmatched junction bases numbered 12, after V lost 3 bases and J lost 5 bases. The CDR3 is CASSQAISGTGGNEQYF. DNA for the CDR3: TGTGCCAGCAGCCAGGCTATATCCGGGACAGGGGGGAACGAGCAGTACTTC.

The rearrangement joins TRBV5-1 to TRBJ2-1; maybe TRBD1 (5 bases). The V and J ends lost 0 bases and 1 base respectively, with 14 bases between them. The germline gives CDR1 SGHRS, CDR2 YFSETQ. The CDR3 consists of 17 residues. The CDR3 DNA follows: TGCGCCAGCAGCTTGGGAACAGGAAGCTCGTCCTACAATGAGCAGTTCTTC. Protein sequence: CASSLGTGSSSYNEQFF. The full variable domain, with the rest looked up from reference TRBV5-1 and TRBJ2-1, is KAGVTQTPRYLIKTRGQQVTLSCSPISGHRSVSWYQQTPGQGLQFLFEYFSETQRNKGNFPGRFSGRQFSNSRSEMNVSTLELGDSALYLCASSLGTGSSSYNEQFFGPGTRLTVL.

The V call is TRBV19, the J call TRBJ1-2; 8 bases align to TRBD1. The V and J ends lost 10 bases and 8 bases, in that order; junction bases with no gene match: 12. The CDR3 length is 13 residues. Germline values: CDR1 LNHDA, CDR2 SQIVND (reference sequence). CDR3 region: CATKPGQAGGYTF. The DNA of the CDR3 is TGTGCCACAAAACCGGGACAGGCTGGAGGCTACACCTTC.

About this clone: Mismatch with germline at one junction end may stem from a read error. V and J are TRBV6-5 and TRBJ1-1; D possibly corresponds to TRBD1 (6 bases). The length of the CDR3 is 15 residues. Looked up from germline, CDR1 is MNHEY and CDR2 is SVGAGI. CDR3: CASSDSGRGLTEAFF. CDR3 in DNA: TGTGCCAGCAGTGACTCCGGGCGGGGGCTCACTGAAGCTTTCTTT.

There are a few counts of this clone. The chain joins TRBV10-3 to TRBJ2-7; TRBD1 matches at 9 bases. Germline V gene sequence: CDR1 ENHRY, CDR2 SYGVKD. The CDR3 is made up of 11 amino acids. V lost 10 bases to trimming and J lost 4 bases; unmatched junction nucleotides: 2. CDR3 DNA sequence: TGTGCCACAGGACAGGGGTACGAGCAGTACTTC. It encodes CATGQGYEQYF.

The V gene is TRBV5-1, the J gene TRBJ2-7, with D possibly being TRBD1 (6 bases). Per the germline V gene, CDR1 is SGHRS and CDR2 is YFSETQ. The length of the CDR3 is 15 residues. V lost 3 bases to trimming and J lost 5 bases, with 18 bases between them. The CDR3 reads CASSSQGLGADEQYF. The DNA of the CDR3 is TGCGCCAGCAGCTCACAGGGCCTCGGTGCGGACGAGCAGTACTTC.

The chain carries TRBV5-4 and TRBJ2-1; 12 nucleotides agree with TRBD1. Germline CDR1 reads SGHNT; CDR2 reads YYREEE (reference sequence). The CDR3 runs 15 residues. The J segment lost 8 bases and the V segment lost 4 bases, leaving 7 bases of the junction unmatched. The CDR3 spells CASSPGQGAIYEQFF. For the CDR3, the DNA is TGTGCCAGCAGCCCGGGACAGGGGGCGATTTATGAGCAGTTCTTC.

The chain links TRBV3-1 (or the pseudogene TRBV3-2) to TRBJ1-5; no reliable D call. V lost 2 bases to trimming and J lost 0 bases, with 11 bases between them. Germline assignment: CDR1 LGHDT and CDR2 YNNKEL (reference sequence). This CDR3 has 16 amino acids. In DNA, the CDR3 is TGTGCCAGCAGCCAATTTACAGCCTTTAGCAATCAGCCCCAGCATTTT. The encoded protein is CASSQFTAFSNQPQHF.

The genes are TRBV10-2 and TRBJ2-7; no reliable D call. The V gene's germline CDR1 is WSHSY and CDR2 SAAADI. This CDR3 is built from 11 residues. The V end lost 6 bases, the J end lost 4 bases, and 7 bases lay between the germline ends. For the CDR3, the DNA is TGCGCCAGCAGCCCCAGTTACGAGCAGTACTTC. It translates to CASSPSYEQYF.

The genes are TRBV11-2 and TRBJ2-3; TRBD2 matches at 9 bases. This CDR3 is built from 15 residues. The germline CDR1 and CDR2 sequences are SGHAT and FQNNGV. V dropped 3 bases and J dropped 4; count of bases not matched to a gene: 5. CDR3 sequence (DNA): TGTGCCAGCAGCTTTTCGCGGGGGGGCTCAGATACGCAGTATTTT. Its translation is CASSFSRGGSDTQYF.

This chain connects TRBV7-2 to TRBJ1-5; no definite D call. There are 14 residues in the CDR3. The V end was cut by 6 bases, the J end by 0 bases, with 9 bases between. Germline V CDR1 and CDR2: SGHTA, FQGNSA. CDR3 DNA sequence: TGTGCCAGCAGGCACACCAATAGCAATCAGCCCCAGCATTTT. This translates into CASRHTNSNQPQHF.

The J gene is TRBJ2-1, the V gene TRBV27, with D tentatively TRBD1 (6 bases). From germline, CDR1 is MNHEY and CDR2 SMNVEV (reference sequence). V lost 7 bases and J lost 2, with 12 bases in between. The CDR3 contains 14 residues. For the CDR3, the DNA is TGTGCCAGCACATTGGGGGCGGCCTACAATGAGCAGTTCTTC. This codes for CASTLGAAYNEQFF.

Notes on this clone: One end of the junction fails to match germline, which may point to a read error. The gene calls are TRBV10-3 and TRBJ1-2; D unclear. The length of the CDR3 is 11 residues. CDR1 is ENHRY, CDR2 SYGVKD, per germline. The CDR3 here is CAISGDYGYTF. CDR3 DNA sequence: TGTGCCATCAGCGGTGACTACGGCTACACCTTC.

CDR3 sequence (DNA): TGCAGCGTGCTACTAGCGGGGGGCACAGATACGCAGTATTTT. Protein product: CSVLLAGGTDTQYF. The V gene is TRBV29-1, the J gene TRBJ2-3; 11 nucleotides agree with TRBD2. This CDR3 is built from 14 residues. Germline CDR1 reads SQVTM; CDR2 reads ANQGSEA. Trimming removed 6 bases from V and 1 base from J; junction bases left unmatched: 3.

The rearrangement joins TRBV5-4 to TRBJ2-5; 12 bases match TRBD2. CDR3 length: 15 amino acids. Germline CDR1 and CDR2: SGHNT and YYREEE (reference sequence). Germline trimming cut 2 bases from V and 2 bases from J; bases unmatched to any gene: 1. CDR3 in amino acids: CASSFGLAGQETQYF. The CDR3 nucleotides are TGTGCCAGCAGCTTTGGACTAGCGGGGCAAGAGACCCAGTACTTC.

The chain combines TRBV2 with TRBJ2-1, with TRBD2 matching 9 bases. The V segment lost 6 bases and the J segment 4 bases; nucleotides outside the gene matches: 4. The CDR3 length is 14 residues. Germline V CDR1 and CDR2: SNHLY, FYNNEI. The CDR3 sequence is CASRTSGAYNEQFF. In DNA, the CDR3 is TGTGCCAGCAGGACTAGCGGAGCTTACAATGAGCAGTTCTTC.

The chain recombines TRBV2 with TRBJ2-3; possibly TRBD2 for D (6 bases). CDR1 is SNHLY, CDR2 FYNNEI, per germline. The CDR3 covers 14 residues. Between the trimmed V and J ends, which lost 8 bases and 1 base, there was a span of 13 bases. CDR3 nucleotide sequence: TGTGCCAGCCAAAGGGCGGGACGCACAGATACGCAGTATTTT. It is translated as CASQRAGRTDTQYF.

The chain couples TRBV29-1 to TRBJ1-1, with 8 bases fitting TRBD1. Germline assignment: CDR1 SQVTM and CDR2 ANQGSEA. With V trimmed by 6 bases and J by 1 base, 1 base remained unmatched. The CDR3 loop spans 12 amino acids. In nucleotides, the CDR3 is TGCAGCGTAGACAGGGGGAACACTGAAGCTTTCTTT. Protein: CSVDRGNTEAFF.

The V gene is TRBV14, the J gene TRBJ1-2; D unclear. Germline CDR1 SGHDN, CDR2 FVKESK. The CDR3 sequence is 16 residues long. V lost 0 bases to trimming and J lost 6 bases, with 17 bases between them. The CDR3 here is CASSQDRSGFLDGYTF. The CDR3 bases are TGTGCCAGCAGCCAAGATAGATCGGGATTTCTTGATGGCTACACCTTC.